This T cell receptor (beta chain) was sequenced in a study of early T cells in non-severe SARS-CoV-2 infection. Looking at the study overall: Alpha and beta chains were unpaired, from unsorted whole-blood bulk RNA. Findings of the study overall: The VDJdb matching leaned toward anti-spike CD8 responses and overlooked private and CD4 specificities.

The sample holds many counts of this clonotype. What it binds is not known. Using its own MiXCR run on the 5' RACE reads, TCRdb lists one record per CDR3 protein. The sample consists of 55,000 to 70,000 distinct CDR3 sequences, 4.9% of them appearing once. There are 14 residues in the CDR3. CDR1 is SGHNT and CDR2 is YYREEE in the germline V gene (reference sequence). The germline V and J ends were trimmed by 1 base and 1 base, with 9 bases remaining between them. The specimen sequenced was whole blood. The chain links TRBV5-4 to TRBJ2-7; maybe TRBD1 (5 bases). The origin of this receptor is an adult who was a healthcare worker with PCR-confirmed SARS-CoV-2 infection or an uninfected control (not recorded which). CDR3: CASSLQGASYEQYF. Here the CDR3 DNA reads TGTGCCAGCAGCTTGCAAGGGGCATCCTACGAGCAGTACTTC.